The 9 T cell receptor beta chains below were found in one sample sequenced in a study of T cell repertoires in cytomegalovirus infection. TCRdb itself ran the reads through MiXCR, one entry per CDR3 protein. The sample holds more than 75,000 distinct CDR3 sequences, roughly 3.7% seen once. The sample comprised PBMCs. These receptors were collected from a human donor in good health (CMV status not recorded). Some clones in this sample may be carry-over from other donors' samples.

This clonotype was found many times. V and J are TRBV15 and TRBJ2-2, with D maybe TRBD1 (5 bases). CDR1 is LNHNV and CDR2 is YYDKDF in the germline V gene (reference sequence). There are 15 residues in the CDR3. V lost 1 base and J lost 4, with 10 bases in between. CDR3 amino acids: CATSRVGRGTGELFF. The CDR3 DNA reads TGTGCCACCAGCAGAGTGGGGCGAGGCACCGGGGAGCTGTTTTTT. The variable domain in full, with the rest retrieved from reference TRBV15 and TRBJ2-2, is DAMVIQNPRYQVTQFGKPVTLSCSQTLNHNVMYWYQQKSSQAPKLLFHYYDKDFNNEADTPDNFQSRRPNTSFCFLDIRSPGLGDTAMYLCATSRVGRGTGELFFGEGSRLTVL.

In its sample, this clonotype was seen many times. This rearrangement joins TRBV7-6 to TRBJ2-3; D remains ambiguous. Trimming took off 5 bases at V and 1 base at J, with 7 bases between the two ends. The CDR3 has 13 residues. Germline V gives CDR1 SGHVS, CDR2 FNYEAQ. The CDR3 coding sequence is TGTGCCAGCAGCCACCCTGGCACAGATACGCAGTATTTT. As protein: CASSHPGTDTQYF.

In this sample, this clonotype turned up many times. The gene calls are TRBV7-3 and TRBJ2-3, with D perhaps TRBD1 or TRBD2 (6 bases each). The CDR3 extends over 15 amino acids. Germline V gene data show CDR1 as SGHTA and CDR2 as FQGTGA. V was trimmed by 5 bases and J by 2 bases, leaving 14 bases between them. In DNA, the CDR3 is TGTGCCAGCAGCCAACTAGGGGGGATCACAGATACGCAGTATTTT. Amino acid sequence: CASSQLGGITDTQYF.

This clonotype showed up many times. The genes are TRBV4-3 and TRBJ1-1, with D unclear. Germline V CDR1 and CDR2: LGHNA, YSLEER. The ends were cut back, 0 bases at V and 5 bases at J, with 7 bases in the middle. This CDR3 contains 13 residues. CDR3 DNA: TGCGCCAGCAGCCAAGATTACGGGACTGAAGCTTTCTTT. Amino acid sequence: CASSQDYGTEAFF.

This clonotype has at least ten counts. The rearrangement uses TRBV6-2 or TRBV6-3 and TRBJ1-6; D unresolved. There are 12 residues in the CDR3. The V end was cut by 4 bases, the J end by 11 bases, with 9 bases between. CDR1 is MNHEY, CDR2 SVGEGT, per germline. This chain's CDR3 is CASSSAVTPLHF. The DNA of the CDR3 is TGTGCCAGCAGTTCAGCGGTTACACCCCTCCACTTT.

This clonotype was picked up many times. The chain employs TRBV7-7 and TRBJ2-3, with TRBD2 matching 10 bases. CDR1 is SSHAT and CDR2 is FNYEAQ in the germline V gene (reference sequence). The trim removed 5 bases at V and 1 base at J, leaving 3 bases unmatched. The CDR3 is made up of 15 amino acids. The CDR3: CASSPLAGGTDTQYF. Written as DNA, the CDR3 is TGTGCCAGCAGCCCGCTAGCGGGGGGCACAGATACGCAGTATTTT.

This clonotype was seen ten or more times. The V and J genes are TRBV20-1 and TRBJ2-3, with 10 bases identical to TRBD2. Trimming at V came to 2 bases and at J to 2 bases, leaving 4 bases not matched to a gene. Germline CDR1 reads DFQATT; CDR2 reads SNEGSKA (reference sequence). This CDR3 has 15 amino acids. The CDR3 DNA follows: TGCAGTGCTAGAAGGGGACTAGCGAACACAGATACGCAGTATTTT. Translating it yields CSARRGLANTDTQYF.

This clonotype showed up many times. The genes are TRBV12-3 or TRBV12-4 and TRBJ1-2; TRBD1 is a possible D gene (5 bases). Trimming shortened V by 1 base and J by 6 bases, and 9 bases separated the two germline ends. The CDR3 is 13 residues long. CDR3 amino acids: CASSLGGWDGYTF. The CDR3, as DNA: TGTGCCAGCAGTTTAGGGGGGTGGGATGGCTACACCTTC.

This clonotype was recorded at least ten times. The V call is TRBV6-1, the J call TRBJ2-1; possibly TRBD1 or TRBD2 for D (5 bases each). The CDR3 totals 19 residues. Germline CDR1 is MNHNS and CDR2 is SASEGT. With 6 bases removed from V and 0 bases from J, the gap between germline ends came to 24 bases. CDR3 in amino acids: CASRPLRRSGRSSYNEQFF. Written as DNA, the CDR3 is TGTGCCAGCAGACCACTCCGCCGCTCAGGGAGAAGCTCCTACAATGAGCAGTTCTTC.